The rows below give T cell receptor beta chains drawn from one sample of a study of T-cell memory formation after mild COVID-19. TCRdb used MiXCR to reprocess the 5' RACE reads, holding one entry per CDR3 protein. The top ten hold 3.5% to 4% of the sample, which has some 260,000 distinct CDR3 sequences, about 15% seen once. The specimen sequenced was PBMCs or a T cell subset sorted from them (not recorded which). These receptors originate from a man aged 18 to 30 who had mild COVID-19 (a few samples of this study predate the infection). Cell type and time point are not known. Both conserved end residues are part of each CDR3. D genes are given only for firm matches. Part of the rows lack a size; the others show once, few, many or a class for expanded clones.

j_gene: TRBJ2-2; len: 17; v_gene: TRBV7-2; abundance: NA; d_gene: NA; CDR3nt: TGTGCCAGCAGCCCGGGTCCGACCGGCTCGGGGACCGGGGAGCTGTTTTTT; CDR3aa: CASSPGPTGSGTGELFF
j_gene: TRBJ2-3; len: 15; v_gene: TRBV24-1; abundance: many; d_gene: NA; CDR3nt: TGTGCCACCAGTGATTGGGTTCAAGGCACAGATACGCAGTATTTT; CDR3aa: CATSDWVQGTDTQYF
j_gene: TRBJ2-1; len: 16; v_gene: TRBV9; abundance: NA; d_gene: TRBD2; CDR3nt: TGTGCCAGCAGCGTGGTCGGGGGGGCCCGGTCAAATGAGCAGTTCTTC; CDR3aa: CASSVVGGARSNEQFF
j_gene: TRBJ1-1; len: 12; v_gene: TRBV11-2; abundance: few; d_gene: NA; CDR3nt: TGTGCCAGCAGCTTAGTTTCAGGGGAAGCTTTCTTT; CDR3aa: CASSLVSGEAFF
j_gene: TRBJ1-1; len: 16; v_gene: TRBV4-1; abundance: NA; d_gene: NA; CDR3nt: TGCGCCAGCAGCCGCGGACGAGATCCCGGTGGCACTGAAGCTTTCTTT; CDR3aa: CASSRGRDPGGTEAFF
j_gene: TRBJ2-5; len: 15; v_gene: TRBV5-4; abundance: many; d_gene: TRBD2; CDR3nt: TGTGCCAGCAGCATGGGACTAGCGAGAAGAGAGACCCAGTACTTC; CDR3aa: CASSMGLARRETQYF
j_gene: TRBJ1-2; len: 15; v_gene: TRBV7-9; abundance: few; d_gene: TRBD1; CDR3nt: TGTGCCAGCAGCTTAGCACAGGGGATTCCCTATGGCTACACCTTC; CDR3aa: CASSLAQGIPYGYTF
j_gene: TRBJ2-6; len: 16; v_gene: TRBV29-1; abundance: NA; d_gene: NA; CDR3nt: TGCAGCGTTGTCCCCAGGGTCTCCTCTGGGGCCAACGTCCTGACTTTC; CDR3aa: CSVVPRVSSGANVLTF
j_gene: TRBJ2-7; len: 12; v_gene: TRBV3-1; abundance: NA; d_gene: NA; CDR3nt: TGTGCCAGCAGCCAAGGGGGGTACGAGCAGTACTTC; CDR3aa: CASSQGGYEQYF
j_gene: TRBJ2-2; len: 14; v_gene: TRBV25-1; abundance: NA; d_gene: TRBD2; CDR3nt: TGTGCCAGCACGAGCGGGGGAAAAACCGGGGAGCTGTTTTTT; CDR3aa: CASTSGGKTGELFF
j_gene: TRBJ1-3; len: 15; v_gene: TRBV7-9; abundance: many; d_gene: NA; CDR3nt: TGTGCCAGCAGCTTTGGCAGGAGCTCTGGAAACACCATATATTTT; CDR3aa: CASSFGRSSGNTIYF
j_gene: TRBJ1-1; len: 13; v_gene: TRBV20-1; abundance: NA; d_gene: NA; CDR3nt: TGCAGTGCTAGAGATGGGAAGGGGTCTGAAGCTTTCTTT; CDR3aa: CSARDGKGSEAFF
j_gene: TRBJ1-1; len: 11; v_gene: TRBV20-1; abundance: NA; d_gene: NA; CDR3nt: TGCAGTGCTATAGACGGGGTTCAAGCTTTCTTT; CDR3aa: CSAIDGVQAFF
j_gene: TRBJ1-6; len: 15; v_gene: TRBV2; abundance: NA; d_gene: NA; CDR3nt: TGTGCCAGCAGGGACGCACGGACCTATAATTCACCCCTCCACTTT; CDR3aa: CASRDARTYNSPLHF
j_gene: TRBJ1-1; len: 14; v_gene: TRBV7-9; abundance: few; d_gene: NA; CDR3nt: TGTGCCAGCAGCTCCTTTACCTCCAACACTGAAGCTTTCTTT; CDR3aa: CASSSFTSNTEAFF
j_gene: TRBJ2-2; len: 14; v_gene: TRBV10-3; abundance: NA; d_gene: NA; CDR3nt: TGTGCCATCAGTGAGGCGGTAGTCGGTGGGGAGCTGTTTTTT; CDR3aa: CAISEAVVGGELFF
j_gene: TRBJ2-2; len: 14; v_gene: TRBV7-3; abundance: many; d_gene: NA; CDR3nt: TGTGCCAGCAGCTTAGGGGTCGGCACCGGGGAGCTGTTTTTT; CDR3aa: CASSLGVGTGELFF
j_gene: TRBJ1-1; len: 14; v_gene: TRBV6-2/TRBV6-3; abundance: NA; d_gene: NA; CDR3nt: TGTGCCAGCAGCCATGACCCCAGGGCCCCTGAAGCTTTCTTT; CDR3aa: CASSHDPRAPEAFF
j_gene: TRBJ2-5; len: 15; v_gene: TRBV9; abundance: NA; d_gene: TRBD1; CDR3nt: TGTGCCAGCAGTGGTCCCAACAGGGGGGTAGAGACCCAGTACTTC; CDR3aa: CASSGPNRGVETQYF
j_gene: TRBJ2-5; len: 14; v_gene: TRBV5-1; abundance: NA; d_gene: NA; CDR3nt: TGCGCCAGCAGCGCAAGTCCAGGGATAGAGACCCAGTACTTC; CDR3aa: CASSASPGIETQYF
j_gene: TRBJ2-5; len: 16; v_gene: TRBV7-2; abundance: few; d_gene: TRBD1; CDR3nt: TGTGCCAGCAGCCCGACTGCCGGGACAGGGGGGGAGACCCAGTACTTC; CDR3aa: CASSPTAGTGGETQYF